These 18 T cell receptor beta chains came from one sample sequenced in a study of vaccination and CD4 T cells after COVID-19. Their specific antigens are unknown. An Oncomine TCR Beta short-read assay was used to sequence the DNA from cultured CD4+ T cells. TCRdb re-derived calls from the PCR reads in MiXCR, one entry per CDR3 protein. Of about 15,000 distinct CDR3 sequences listed, 40% to 65% are singletons. The treatment was: approximately 10-day PBMC culture with coronavirus spike peptide pools or control peptides (ViraFEST assay). The material was CD4+ T cells from blood, cultured in vitro, obtained before SARS-CoV-2 vaccination. The receptors come from a human donor who had recovered from COVID-19.

The gene calls are TRBV7-9 and TRBJ2-1; D gene unclear. Per the germline V gene, CDR1 is SEHNR and CDR2 is FQNEAQ (reference sequence). Trimming stripped 2 bases from V and 9 bases from J, with 17 bases between. CDR3 length: 15 amino acids. CDR3 region: CASSLILGEGSEQFF. Written as DNA, the CDR3 is TGTGCCAGCAGCTTAATATTAGGTGAAGGATCTGAGCAGTTCTTC.

This clonotype was detected a few times. The chain has TRBV20-1 and TRBJ1-5; 8 nucleotides line up with TRBD1. Germline V CDR1 and CDR2: DFQATT, SNEGSKA (reference sequence). Unmatched junction bases numbered 6, after V lost 5 bases and J lost 3 bases. This CDR3 has 14 amino acids. The CDR3 sequence: CSAPDRATNQPQHF. As DNA, the CDR3 is TGCAGTGCTCCGGACAGGGCCACCAATCAGCCCCAGCATTTT.

CDR3 sequence reads: CASSKTGGLYGYTF. CDR3 in DNA: TGTGCCAGCAGCAAGACAGGGGGCCTCTATGGCTACACCTTC. V gene TRBV5-6 combines with J gene TRBJ1-2; 10 positions match TRBD1. The CDR3 contains 14 residues. From germline, CDR1 is SGHDT and CDR2 YYEEEE. V was pared by 4 bases and J by 4 bases, with 4 bases of the junction left unmatched.

This clonotype was seen a few times. This rearrangement joins TRBV20-1 to TRBJ1-5, with TRBD1 identical over 9 bases. V shed 5 bases, J shed 6 bases, and the junction held 5 bases outside the gene matches. CDR1 and CDR2 (germline): DFQATT, SNEGSKA (reference sequence). The CDR3 sequence is 13 residues long. In nucleotides, the CDR3 is TGCAGTGCTGGGGGACAGGGAAGTCAGCCCCAGCATTTT. Its protein product is CSAGGQGSQPQHF.

The chain carries TRBV6-1 and TRBJ2-1; maybe TRBD1 (5 bases). The CDR3 loop spans 14 amino acids. V was pared by 5 bases and J by 6 bases, with 14 bases between. Germline loops: CDR1 MNHNS, CDR2 SASEGT. The CDR3 DNA sequence: TGTGCCAGCAGTCCCTTGGGGCCGAGCAATGAGCAGTTCTTC. The encoded protein is CASSPLGPSNEQFF.

The chain employs TRBV29-1 and TRBJ2-7, with D possibly TRBD2 on 5 matching bases. This CDR3 contains 13 residues. Germline V gene lookup returns CDR1 SQVTM and CDR2 ANQGSEA. V lost 7 bases and J 6 bases, leaving 19 bases between the germline ends. The chain's CDR3 is CSALVTGMGEQYF. CDR3 nucleotide sequence: TGCAGCGCCCTGGTGACCGGGATGGGCGAGCAGTACTTC.

J is TRBJ2-5 and V is TRBV20-1; either TRBD1 or TRBD2 may fit D (5 bases each). This CDR3 has 12 residues. V was clipped by 4 bases and J by 5 bases, with 11 bases between them. Germline CDR1 is DFQATT and CDR2 is SNEGSKA (reference sequence). CDR3 sequence (DNA): TGCAGTGCTATGGGGGATAGGGAGACCCAGTACTTC. Its protein product is CSAMGDRETQYF.

This chain connects TRBV2 to TRBJ2-4; D unclear. The CDR3 totals 11 residues. Trimming pared 6 bases from V and 7 bases from J, leaving 7 bases between. Germline loops: CDR1 SNHLY, CDR2 FYNNEI. The CDR3 DNA sequence: TGTGCCAGCAGCATACAGAACATTCAGTACTTC. Protein: CASSIQNIQYF.

The chain employs TRBV19 and TRBJ1-5; D unclear. Trimming left V 7 bases short and J 2 bases short, with 9 bases between. The CDR3 loop spans 13 amino acids. Germline CDR1 is LNHDA and CDR2 is SQIVND (reference sequence). CDR3 residues: CASNALGNQPQHF. In DNA, the CDR3 is TGTGCCAGTAATGCGTTGGGCAATCAGCCCCAGCATTTT.

The V and J genes are TRBV6-4 and TRBJ2-2; possible D gene TRBD1, 6 bases. This CDR3 spans 14 amino acids. CDR1 is MRHNA, CDR2 SNTAGT, per germline. Trimming shortened V by 6 bases and J by 0 bases, and 8 bases separated the two germline ends. CDR3 sequence reads: CASRRTANTGELFF. CDR3 in DNA: TGTGCCAGCAGACGGACAGCGAACACCGGGGAGCTGTTTTTT.

V and J are TRBV24-1 and TRBJ2-3; D perhaps matches TRBD2 (5 bases). CDR3 length: 14 residues. Deletions cut 2 bases from V and 0 bases from J, with 5 bases between. Germline V CDR1 and CDR2: KGHDR, SFDVKD. CDR3 residues: CATSDSGSTDTQYF. As DNA, the CDR3 is TGTGCCACCAGTGATTCGGGAAGCACAGATACGCAGTATTTT.

V gene TRBV20-1 combines with J gene TRBJ2-7; 8 bases align to TRBD1. With V trimmed by 5 bases and J by 0 bases, 18 bases remained unmatched. CDR3 length equals 18 residues. Germline V gene data show CDR1 as DFQATT and CDR2 as SNEGSKA (reference sequence). The DNA of the CDR3 is TGCAGTGCTCTGGGGACAGGAAGGGCGACGGGGCCCTCCTACGAGCAGTACTTC. Translating gives CSALGTGRATGPSYEQYF.

This clonotype was counted only a few times. This chain joins TRBV7-8 and TRBJ1-1; a weak D match, TRBD1 (6 bases). CDR1 is SGHVS, CDR2 FQNEAQ, per germline. Between the trimmed V and J ends, which lost 3 bases and 3 bases, there was a span of 17 bases. This CDR3 comprises 16 residues. Here the CDR3 DNA reads TGTGCCAGCAGCTTGGGGCGACAGGTCTTGGACACTGAAGCTTTCTTT. This translates into CASSLGRQVLDTEAFF.

The V and J genes are TRBV5-1 and TRBJ1-1; no clear D gene. Trimming removed 0 bases at V and 11 bases at J, with 17 bases between. This CDR3 has 14 amino acids. Germline V gives CDR1 SGHRS, CDR2 YFSETQ. CDR3 sequence: CASSLVGQSMNAFF. The CDR3 DNA is TGCGCCAGCAGCTTGGTGGGTCAGTCTATGAACGCTTTCTTT.

This chain joins TRBV20-1 and TRBJ1-2; D remains ambiguous. The CDR3 has 14 amino acids. V lost 1 base and J lost 2, with 11 bases in between. Germline CDR1 reads DFQATT; CDR2 reads SNEGSKA (reference sequence). CDR3 DNA: TGCAGTGCTAGAGGTGATGGCAGGAACTATGGCTACACCTTC. This translates into CSARGDGRNYGYTF.

This clonotype was detected a few times. The chain joins TRBV6-5 to TRBJ2-1, with 11 bases identical to TRBD1. In germline, CDR1 is MNHEY, CDR2 SVGAGI. The CDR3 is 15 residues long. Trimming at V came to 0 bases and at J to 6 bases, leaving 1 base not matched to a gene. CDR3 nucleotides: TGTGCCAGCAGTTACTCCGGGACAGGGGGCAATGAGCAGTTCTTC. Amino acid sequence: CASSYSGTGGNEQFF.

The chain links TRBV6-1 to TRBJ2-1; TRBD2 matches 15 bases. The V gene end was trimmed by 6 bases and the J gene end by 9 bases; junction bases not matched to a gene: 6. CDR1 is MNHNS and CDR2 is SASEGT in the germline V gene. The CDR3 covers 15 residues. In DNA, the CDR3 is TGTGCCAGCAGGCTGGGACTAGCGGGAGGAGGTGAGCAGTTCTTC. It encodes CASRLGLAGGGEQFF.

The V and J genes are TRBV6-1 and TRBJ2-3, with TRBD2 matching over 7 bases. With V trimmed by 2 bases and J by 4 bases, 6 bases remained unmatched. Germline CDR1 is MNHNS and CDR2 is SASEGT. This CDR3 spans 15 amino acids. The CDR3 sequence: CASSELRGGPDTQYF. The DNA of the CDR3 is TGTGCCAGCAGTGAATTGAGGGGAGGGCCAGATACGCAGTATTTT.